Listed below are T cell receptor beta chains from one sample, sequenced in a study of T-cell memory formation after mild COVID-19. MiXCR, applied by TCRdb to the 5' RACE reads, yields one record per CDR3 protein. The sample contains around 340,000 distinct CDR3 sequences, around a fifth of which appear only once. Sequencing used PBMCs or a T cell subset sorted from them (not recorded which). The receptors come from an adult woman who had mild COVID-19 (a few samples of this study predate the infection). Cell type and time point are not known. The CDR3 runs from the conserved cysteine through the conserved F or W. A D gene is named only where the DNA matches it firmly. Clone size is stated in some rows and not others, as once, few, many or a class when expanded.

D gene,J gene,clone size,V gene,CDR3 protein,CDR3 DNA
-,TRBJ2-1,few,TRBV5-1,CASSPGTGSEQFF,TGCGCCAGCAGCCCAGGAACAGGGAGCGAGCAGTTCTTC
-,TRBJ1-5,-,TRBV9,CASSVSNSNQPQHF,TGTGCCAGCAGCGTTTCGAATAGCAATCAGCCCCAGCATTTT
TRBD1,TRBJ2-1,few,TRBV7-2,CASSPAGTGRNEQFF,TGTGCCAGCAGCCCAGCGGGGACAGGGCGCAATGAGCAGTTCTTC
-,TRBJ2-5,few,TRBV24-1,CATSDSQTGQETQYF,TGTGCCACCAGTGATTCTCAGACAGGCCAAGAGACCCAGTACTTC
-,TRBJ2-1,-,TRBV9,CASSAGVEQFF,TGTGCCAGCAGCGCCGGCGTTGAGCAGTTCTTC
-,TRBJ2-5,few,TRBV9,CASSVAWAVQETQYF,TGTGCCAGCAGCGTAGCTTGGGCGGTCCAAGAGACCCAGTACTTC
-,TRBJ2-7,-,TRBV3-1,CASSPVGTYEQYF,TGTGCCAGCAGCCCCGTAGGCACCTACGAGCAGTACTTC
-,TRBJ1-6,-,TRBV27,CASKEGGSSPLHF,TGTGCCAGCAAGGAAGGGGGTTCTTCACCCCTCCACTTT
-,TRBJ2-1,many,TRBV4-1,CASSQDGTGMRGNEQFF,TGCGCCAGCAGCCAAGATGGTACGGGTATGCGCGGCAATGAGCAGTTCTTC
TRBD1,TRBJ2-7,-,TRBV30,CAWSPGTAYEQYF,TGTGCCTGGAGTCCCGGGACAGCCTACGAGCAGTACTTC
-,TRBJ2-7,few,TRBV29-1,CSVEEFGEQYF,TGCAGCGTTGAAGAGTTTGGCGAGCAGTACTTC
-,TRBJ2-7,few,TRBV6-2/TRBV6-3,CASSSPAWTNYEQYF,TGTGCCAGCAGTTCCCCAGCTTGGACCAACTACGAGCAGTACTTC
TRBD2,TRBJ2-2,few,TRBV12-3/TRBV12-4,CASSLEGLGSILTGELFF,TGTGCCAGCAGTTTAGAGGGACTAGGAAGTATTTTGACCGGGGAGCTGTTTTTT
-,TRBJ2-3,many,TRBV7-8,CASSPTGDTQYF,TGTGCCAGCAGCCCCACAGGGGATACGCAGTATTTT
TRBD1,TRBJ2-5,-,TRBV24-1,CATSDHRTGRGQETQYF,TGTGCCACCAGTGATCATCGCACGGGCAGGGGGCAGGAGACCCAGTACTTC
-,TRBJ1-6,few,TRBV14,CASSQDGLTLHF,TGTGCCAGCAGCCAAGACGGGCTGACCCTCCACTTT
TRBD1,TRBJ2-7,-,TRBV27,CATLDRAYEQYF,TGTGCCACCCTTGACAGGGCCTACGAGCAGTACTTC
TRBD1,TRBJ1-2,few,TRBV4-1,CASSQDPGTANYGYTF,TGCGCCAGCAGCCAAGATCCCGGGACAGCAAACTATGGCTACACCTTC
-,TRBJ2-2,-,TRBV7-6,CASSSRRAGELFF,TGTGCCAGCAGCTCTCGCAGGGCCGGGGAGCTGTTTTTT
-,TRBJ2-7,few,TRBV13,CASSLGSGVPTVEQYF,TGTGCCAGCAGCTTAGGGAGCGGAGTACCTACTGTCGAGCAGTACTTC
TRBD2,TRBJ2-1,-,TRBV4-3,CASSQDGRAGGGPSYNEQFF,TGCGCCAGCAGCCAAGATGGCCGAGCGGGAGGGGGGCCATCCTACAATGAGCAGTTCTTC
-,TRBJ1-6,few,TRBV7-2,CASSLMGLGGSYNSPLHF,TGTGCCAGCAGCTTAATGGGACTAGGGGGATCCTATAATTCACCCCTCCACTTT
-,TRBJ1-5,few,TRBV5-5,CASSLFGDQPQHF,TGTGCCAGCAGCTTGTTTGGAGATCAGCCCCAGCATTTT
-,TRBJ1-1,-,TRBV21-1,CASSSGVGPEAFF,TGTGCCAGCAGCTCTGGGGTTGGGCCTGAAGCTTTCTTT
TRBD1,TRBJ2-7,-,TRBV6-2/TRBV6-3,CASSYAAGTGTYEQYF,TGTGCCAGCAGTTACGCCGCTGGGACAGGGACCTACGAGCAGTACTTC
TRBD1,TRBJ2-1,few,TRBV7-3,CASSLIGDGTGQIHNEQFF,TGTGCCAGCAGCTTAATAGGCGATGGGACAGGTCAAATACACAATGAGCAGTTCTTC
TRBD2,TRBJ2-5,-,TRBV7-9,CASSGSSGEYQETQYF,TGTGCCAGCAGCGGTTCTAGCGGAGAGTACCAAGAGACCCAGTACTTC
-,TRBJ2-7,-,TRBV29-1,CSVGTGNSYEQYF,TGCAGCGTTGGTACGGGAAACTCCTACGAGCAGTACTTC
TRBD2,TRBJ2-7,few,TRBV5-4,CASSLRSGTSGPYEQYF,TGTGCCAGCAGCCTACGTTCCGGGACTAGCGGCCCCTACGAGCAGTACTTC
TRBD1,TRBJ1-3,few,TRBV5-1,CASSLEGQAFGNTIYF,TGCGCCAGCAGCCTAGAGGGACAGGCCTTTGGAAACACCATATATTTT
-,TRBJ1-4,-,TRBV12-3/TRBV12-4,CASSNSGTFDEKLFF,TGTGCCAGCAGTAACTCCGGGACCTTCGATGAAAAACTGTTTTTT
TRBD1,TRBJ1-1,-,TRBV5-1,CASSLETGVTEAFF,TGCGCCAGCAGCTTGGAGACAGGGGTCACTGAAGCTTTCTTT
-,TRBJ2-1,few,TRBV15,CATSTAGTQVDEQFF,TGTGCCACCAGCACGGCCGGGACCCAGGTCGATGAGCAGTTCTTC
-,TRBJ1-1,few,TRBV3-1,CASSPEGLNGAEAFF,TGTGCCAGCAGCCCAGAGGGGCTCAATGGGGCTGAAGCTTTCTTT
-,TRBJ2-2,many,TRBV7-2,CASSSTNTGELFF,TGTGCCAGCAGCTCGACGAACACCGGGGAGCTGTTTTTT
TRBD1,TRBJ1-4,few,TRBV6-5,CASSYQTGTNEKLFF,TGTGCCAGCAGTTACCAGACAGGGACTAATGAAAAACTGTTTTTT
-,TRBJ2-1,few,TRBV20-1,CSAIGRDREVRPFF,TGCAGTGCTATTGGAAGAGACAGGGAGGTCCGTCCGTTCTTC
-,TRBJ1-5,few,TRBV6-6,CASSYGDQPQHF,TGTGCCAGCAGTTACGGGGATCAGCCCCAGCATTTT
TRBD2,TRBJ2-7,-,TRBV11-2,CASSPQLGGGFEQYF,TGTGCCAGCAGCCCCCAGTTGGGCGGGGGATTCGAGCAGTACTTC
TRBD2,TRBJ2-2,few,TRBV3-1,CASSRSGGAGELFF,TGTGCCAGCAGCCGGAGCGGGGGGGCCGGGGAGCTGTTTTTT
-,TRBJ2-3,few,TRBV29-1,CSVDPGDTQYF,TGCAGCGTTGATCCGGGGGATACGCAGTATTTT
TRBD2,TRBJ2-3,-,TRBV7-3,CASSLIGSGGLLLPPDTQYF,TGTGCCAGCAGCTTAATTGGGAGCGGGGGGCTCTTACTTCCCCCAGATACGCAGTATTTT
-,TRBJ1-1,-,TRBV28,CASSRPMNTEAFF,TGTGCCAGCAGCAGACCCATGAACACTGAAGCTTTCTTT
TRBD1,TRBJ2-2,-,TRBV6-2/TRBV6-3,CASSYDRVNTGELFF,TGTGCCAGCAGTTACGACAGGGTGAACACCGGGGAGCTGTTTTTT
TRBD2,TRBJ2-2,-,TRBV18,CASSQSGANTGELFF,TGTGCCAGCTCACAAAGCGGGGCAAACACCGGGGAGCTGTTTTTT
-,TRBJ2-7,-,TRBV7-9,CASSVLSGGPDEYF,TGTGCCAGCAGCGTACTTTCCGGCGGACCGGACGAGTACTTC
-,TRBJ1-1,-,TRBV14,CASSQMGQNTEAFF,TGTGCCAGCAGCCAAATGGGACAGAACACTGAAGCTTTCTTT
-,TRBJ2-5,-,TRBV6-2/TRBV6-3,CASSYSRGPRETQYF,TGTGCCAGCAGTTACTCGCGCGGGCCCAGGGAGACCCAGTACTTC
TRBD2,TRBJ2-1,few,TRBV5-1,CASSLAVVAGVYNEQFF,TGCGCCAGCAGCTTGGCCGTAGTAGCGGGAGTCTACAATGAGCAGTTCTTC
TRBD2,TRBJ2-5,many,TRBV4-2,CASSQGLAQETQYF,TGTGCCAGCAGCCAAGGACTAGCTCAAGAGACCCAGTACTTC
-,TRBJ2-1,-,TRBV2,CASSDRDRGEQFF,TGTGCCAGCAGTGATCGGGACCGCGGTGAGCAGTTCTTC
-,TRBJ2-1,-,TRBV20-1,CSARRSGLYNEQFF,TGCAGTGCTAGACGTTCAGGATTATACAATGAGCAGTTCTTC
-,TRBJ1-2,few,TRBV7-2,CASSPGRERGYGYTF,TGTGCCAGCAGCCCAGGAAGGGAAAGAGGCTATGGCTACACCTTC
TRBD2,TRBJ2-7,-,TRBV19,CASSIGTNLPYEQYF,TGTGCCAGTAGTATTGGGACTAACCTCCCCTACGAGCAGTACTTC
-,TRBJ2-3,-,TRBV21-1,CASSSPRVDTQYF,TGTGCCAGCAGCTCGCCGCGAGTGGATACGCAGTATTTT
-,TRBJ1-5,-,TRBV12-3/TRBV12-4,CASSLAPGLSNQPQHF,TGTGCCAGCAGTTTAGCACCGGGACTAAGCAATCAGCCCCAGCATTTT
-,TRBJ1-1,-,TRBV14,CASSDDRVKAFF,TGTGCCAGCAGCGACGACAGAGTAAAAGCTTTCTTT